These 31 T cell receptor beta chains originate from one sample sequenced in a study of T cells in Graves' hyperthyroidism and ophthalmopathy. Amplification yielded TCR beta CDR3 regions, with RNA transcripts as the source. Researchers ran a first-round RT-PCR on the TCR CDR3 using the HTBI primer set. TCRdb re-derived calls from the multiplex PCR reads in MiXCR, one entry per CDR3 protein. The table lists hundreds of thousands of distinct CDR3 sequences, about 19% of them singletons. The sample was blood. The receptors shown here come from a woman in her 50s with Graves' hyperthyroidism that later progressed to Graves' ophthalmopathy.

For this clonotype: The DNA is omitted, as the CDR3 cannot be located on it reliably, and the CDR3 follows TCRdb's listing. The V and J genes are TRBV7-9 and TRBJ2-5; the listed D gene, TRBD1, was not tested against the DNA. The CDR3 numbers 21 amino acids, ends counted. Looked up from germline, CDR1 is SEHNR and CDR2 is FQNEAQ (reference sequence). The CDR3 spells CASSFYICSAVRRTGLGTQYF.

This clonotype was recorded many times. CDR3: CASSSRGAGAPDTQYF. The DNA for the CDR3 is TGCGCCAGCAGCAGCAGAGGGGCCGGGGCACCGGATACGCAGTATTTT. The gene calls are TRBV5-1 and TRBJ2-3, with D perhaps matching TRBD1 or TRBD2 (5 bases each). V was shortened by 4 bases and J by 6 bases, with 21 bases between the two germline ends. The CDR3 has 16 residues. CDR1 and CDR2 from the germline V gene are SGHRS and YFSETQ. Drawing the rest from reference TRBV5-1 and TRBJ2-3, the complete variable domain is KAGVTQTPRYLIKTRGQQVTLSCSPISGHRSVSWYQQTPGQGLQFLFEYFSETQRNKGNFPGRFSGRQFSNSRSEMNVSTLELGDSALYLCASSSRGAGAPDTQYFGPGTRLTVL.

The CDR3 region is CASSMTSGGAVYNEQFF. The CDR3 DNA reads TGTGCCAGCAGCATGACTAGCGGGGGGGCAGTATACAATGAGCAGTTCTTC. This chain connects TRBV5-8 to TRBJ2-1; 14 bases match TRBD2. Germline V CDR1 and CDR2: SGHTS, YDEGEE. The length of the CDR3 is 17 residues. V gave up 4 bases and J gave up 4 bases; unmatched junction bases: 7.

This clonotype was found many times. The chain uses TRBV2 and TRBJ2-5; the match to TRBD2 covers 10 bases. CDR3 length: 16 amino acids. V trimming: 3 bases; J trimming: 5 bases; junction bases outside the gene matches: 9. Germline loops: CDR1 SNHLY, CDR2 FYNNEI. CDR3 amino acids: CASSDPKRGGLETQYF. CDR3 DNA: TGTGCCAGCAGTGACCCCAAGCGGGGGGGCCTGGAGACCCAGTACTTC. The full variable domain, with the rest looked up from reference TRBV2 and TRBJ2-5, is EPEVTQTPSHQVTQMGQEVILRCVPISNHLYFYWYRQILGQKVEFLVSFYNNEISEKSEIFDDQFSVERPDGSNFTLKIRSTKLEDSAMYFCASSDPKRGGLETQYFGPGTRLLVL.

At least ten counts were recorded for this clonotype. V is TRBV12-3 or TRBV12-4 and J is TRBJ1-6, with D possibly matching TRBD1 (5 bases). The ends were cut back, 6 bases at V and 8 bases at J, with 17 bases in the middle. The CDR3 contains 15 residues. The CDR3 protein is CASSWGTDGDSPLHF. CDR3 in DNA: TGTGCCAGCAGCTGGGGGACCGATGGGGATTCACCCCTCCACTTT.

The chain couples TRBV19 to TRBJ1-5, with unresolved D. This CDR3 spans 19 amino acids. V lost 7 bases, J lost 1 base, and 26 bases lay in between. Germline V CDR1 and CDR2: LNHDA, SQIVND (reference sequence). The CDR3, as DNA: TGTGCCAGTACCATATATGGACCGCGGGCAGTTGGGAGCAATCAGCCCCAGCATTTT. It translates to CASTIYGPRAVGSNQPQHF.

CDR3 in amino acids: CASGRGSTDTQYF. CDR3 nucleotide sequence: TGTGCCAGCGGGCGGGGGAGCACAGATACGCAGTATTTT. This chain uses TRBV6-1 with TRBJ2-3; 7 positions agree with TRBD2. Germline V lookup: CDR1 MNHNS, CDR2 SASEGT. The CDR3 has 13 residues. Unmatched junction bases numbered 2, after V lost 8 bases and J lost 0 bases.

In its sample, this clonotype was seen many times. J is TRBJ2-3 and V is TRBV7-2, with 10 bases identical to TRBD2. With 2 bases clipped from V and 0 bases from J, the junction kept 8 bases outside the gene matches. Germline V gives CDR1 SGHTA, CDR2 FQGNSA. The length of the CDR3 is 18 residues. The CDR3: CASSLRWTSGFSTDTQYF. The DNA of the CDR3 is TGTGCCAGCAGCTTAAGGTGGACTAGCGGATTTAGCACAGATACGCAGTATTTT.

This clonotype showed up many times. The V gene is TRBV2, the J gene TRBJ1-1, with D unclear. Germline CDR1 is SNHLY and CDR2 is FYNNEI. The V end was cut by 8 bases, the J end by 4 bases, with 17 bases between. This CDR3 has 14 amino acids. This CDR3 reads CASGGVRTSTEAFF. As DNA, the CDR3 is TGTGCCAGCGGTGGGGTTAGGACCAGCACTGAAGCTTTCTTT.

This clonotype was seen more than once but under ten times. This rearrangement joins TRBV19 to TRBJ2-1, with 12 bases aligning to TRBD2. Germline-derived CDR1 and CDR2 are LNHDA and SQIVND (reference sequence). V was pared by 6 bases and J by 8 bases, with 8 bases of the junction left unmatched. This CDR3 has 15 residues. CDR3 nucleotide sequence: TGTGCCAGTAGCCACCCTAGCGGGGGGGAGGATGAGCAGTTCTTC. Translated: CASSHPSGGEDEQFF.

This clonotype was counted between two and nine times. This chain joins TRBV5-4 and TRBJ2-3; D may correspond to TRBD1 or TRBD2 (5 bases each). This CDR3 has 14 residues. V gave up 4 bases and J gave up 3 bases, with 12 bases separating them. In germline, CDR1 is SGHNT, CDR2 YYREEE (reference sequence). CDR3 region: CASSQPGQTDTQYF. Written as DNA, the CDR3 is TGTGCCAGCAGCCAACCGGGGCAAACAGATACGCAGTATTTT.

The rearrangement joins TRBV7-6 to TRBJ2-7; 8 bases fit TRBD1. CDR1 SGHVS and CDR2 FNYEAQ come from the germline V gene. The CDR3 is made up of 15 amino acids. V gave up 1 base and J gave up 4 bases; unmatched junction bases: 6. The CDR3 region has the DNA TGTGCCAGCAGCTTAGAGTCCACAGGGGGTTACGAGCAGTACTTC. It encodes CASSLESTGGYEQYF.

This clonotype was recorded at least ten times. This sequence joins TRBV5-1 and TRBJ2-2, with D possibly matching TRBD2 (5 bases). CDR3 length: 13 amino acids. Trimming pared 4 bases from V and 2 bases from J, leaving 6 bases between. CDR1 is SGHRS and CDR2 is YFSETQ in the germline V gene. The CDR3 region has the DNA TGCGCCAGCAGCGAGGGAAACACCGGGGAGCTGTTTTTT. Amino acid sequence: CASSEGNTGELFF.

The rearrangement uses TRBV10-3 and TRBJ2-7, with TRBD1 as a possible D gene (6 bases). Trimming pared 3 bases from V and 0 bases from J, leaving 18 bases between. This CDR3 has 17 amino acids. Looked up from germline, CDR1 is ENHRY and CDR2 is SYGVKD. The CDR3 DNA reads TGTGCCATCAGTGACCCCCTAACAGGGACCCTCTCCTACGAGCAGTACTTC. Translation gives CAISDPLTGTLSYEQYF.

The table lists this clonotype with a few counts. V is TRBV6-1 and J is TRBJ1-4; 8 bases are a match to TRBD1. Germline V gene sequence: CDR1 MNHNS, CDR2 SASEGT. This CDR3 contains 15 residues. J gave up 4 bases and V 10 bases, and 11 bases lay outside the gene matches. The CDR3 sequence: CATRNTGGRNEKLFF. For the CDR3, the DNA is TGTGCCACCAGGAACACAGGGGGACGTAATGAAAAACTGTTTTTT.

This rearrangement joins TRBV20-1 to TRBJ2-5; 7 bases fit TRBD2. The CDR3 covers 13 residues. Germline assignment: CDR1 DFQATT and CDR2 SNEGSKA (reference sequence). The CDR3 sequence is CSVEWGGQETQYF. CDR3 nucleotides: TGCAGCGTCGAATGGGGGGGGCAAGAGACCCAGTACTTC.

V gene TRBV9 combines with J gene TRBJ2-5; D call uncertain. This CDR3 has 12 amino acids. V was clipped by 0 bases and J by 5 bases, with 5 bases between them. Per germline, CDR1 SGDLS and CDR2 YYNGEE. CDR3 sequence: CASSVGSETQYF. Written as DNA, the CDR3 is TGTGCCAGCAGCGTAGGGTCGGAGACCCAGTACTTC.

J is TRBJ2-7 and V is TRBV28; TRBD2 is a possible D gene (6 bases). With 7 bases removed from V and 0 bases from J, the gap between germline ends came to 10 bases. This CDR3 comprises 13 residues. Per germline, CDR1 MDHEN and CDR2 SYDVKM. CDR3 sequence: CASILGGSYEQYF. The CDR3 DNA follows: TGTGCCAGCATCCTCGGGGGCTCCTACGAGCAGTACTTC.

This clonotype has a count of ten or more. This rearrangement joins TRBV5-1 to TRBJ2-2; D not certain. The V end was cut by 0 bases, the J end by 0 bases, with 3 bases between. The CDR3 is made up of 14 amino acids. CDR1 is SGHRS, CDR2 YFSETQ, per germline. The CDR3 bases are TGCGCCAGCAGCTTGGAGTCGAACACCGGGGAGCTGTTTTTT. Protein sequence: CASSLESNTGELFF.

The V gene is TRBV5-1, the J gene TRBJ2-5; 12 nucleotides line up with TRBD2. V dropped 4 bases and J dropped 4; count of bases not matched to a gene: 8. The CDR3 spans 16 residues. The germline CDR1 and CDR2 sequences are SGHRS and YFSETQ. CDR3 coding DNA: TGCGCCAGCAGCCTTCTGACTAGCGGGGGCGGAGAGACCCAGTACTTC. Amino acids: CASSLLTSGGGETQYF.

CDR3 DNA: TGTGCCAGCAGCCACCTAGCGGGGGGGCCTTCCAAAAACATTCAGTACTTC. Translating it yields CASSHLAGGPSKNIQYF. The chain joins TRBV4-2 to TRBJ2-4; 12 bases map to TRBD2. The CDR3 length is 17 residues. Losses at the gene ends were 3 bases for V and 2 bases for J; bases not matched to a gene: 5. CDR1 and CDR2 from the germline V gene are LGHNA and YNFKEQ.

This chain uses TRBV13 with TRBJ1-2; D is possibly TRBD1 (5 bases). Trimming cost V 4 bases and J 5 bases, with 17 bases left between them. Germline CDR1 reads PRHDT; CDR2 reads FYEKMQ (reference sequence). CDR3 length: 15 residues. Here the CDR3 reads CASSSGFFGPYGYTF. The DNA for the CDR3 is TGTGCCAGCAGCTCAGGGTTTTTCGGGCCGTATGGCTACACCTTC.

The chain uses TRBV20-1 and TRBJ2-2; 9 bases align to TRBD2. The CDR3 is made up of 16 amino acids. J lost 6 bases, V lost 0 bases, and 8 bases had no gene match. Germline assignment: CDR1 DFQATT and CDR2 SNEGSKA (reference sequence). The CDR3 here is CSARDFGSGGAGELFF. The CDR3 DNA sequence: TGCAGTGCTAGAGACTTCGGTAGCGGGGGAGCCGGGGAGCTGTTTTTT.

This clonotype was counted ten times or more. This chain joins TRBV6-1 and TRBJ1-1, with a weak D call TRBD1 (6 bases). The V end lost 8 bases, the J end lost 3 bases, and 22 bases lay between the germline ends. The CDR3 spans 16 residues. Germline-derived CDR1 and CDR2 are MNHNS and SASEGT. Here the CDR3 reads CASSTAMTGSDTEAFF. In DNA, the CDR3 is TGTGCCAGCTCAACCGCCATGACAGGATCCGACACTGAAGCTTTCTTT.

There are many counts of this clonotype. The chain couples TRBV9 to TRBJ2-7; D could derive from TRBD1 or TRBD2 (5 bases each). This CDR3 is built from 14 residues. Trimming stripped 2 bases from V and 2 bases from J, with 11 bases between. Germline lookup yields CDR1 SGDLS and CDR2 YYNGEE. CDR3 sequence: CASSVGTATYEQYF. The CDR3 DNA sequence: TGTGCCAGCAGCGTCGGGACCGCAACCTACGAGCAGTACTTC. The entire variable domain, with the rest obtained from reference TRBV9 and TRBJ2-7, is as follows: DSGVTQTPKHLITATGQRVTLRCSPRSGDLSVYWYQQSLDQGLQFLIQYYNGEERAKGNILERFSAQQFPDLHSELNLSSLELGDSALYFCASSVGTATYEQYFGPGTRLTVT.

Ten or more counts support this clonotype. The V call is TRBV2, the J call TRBJ2-3, with 13 bases that match TRBD2. V was pared by 4 bases and J by 6 bases, with 4 bases of the junction left unmatched. This CDR3 contains 15 residues. Germline V CDR1 and CDR2: SNHLY, FYNNEI. CDR3 DNA sequence: TGTGCCAGCAGTGTGACTAGCGGGGGGTCGGATACGCAGTATTTT. This gives the protein CASSVTSGGSDTQYF.

This chain connects TRBV20-1 to TRBJ2-3, with TRBD2 matching 8 bases. Germline lookup yields CDR1 DFQATT and CDR2 SNEGSKA (reference sequence). Losses at the gene ends were 2 bases for V and 2 bases for J; bases not matched to a gene: 3. The CDR3 is made up of 14 amino acids. This CDR3 reads CSARPGGATDTQYF. The DNA of the CDR3 is TGCAGTGCTAGACCCGGGGGGGCCACAGATACGCAGTATTTT.

This clonotype was observed many times. The chain joins TRBV3-1 to TRBJ1-1; tentative D call: TRBD1 (5 bases). Trimming cost V 0 bases and J 1 base, with 15 bases left between them. CDR1 is LGHDT and CDR2 is YNNKEL in the germline V gene (reference sequence). This CDR3 has 17 amino acids. The CDR3 spells CASSQDWVGGKNTEAFF. The CDR3 nucleotides read TGTGCCAGCAGCCAAGATTGGGTCGGGGGGAAGAACACTGAAGCTTTCTTT.

At least ten counts were recorded for this clonotype. The CDR3 here is CASSEAGASGWETQYF. CDR3 DNA sequence: TGTGCCAGCAGTGAAGCGGGGGCCAGCGGTTGGGAGACCCAGTACTTC. The chain links TRBV6-1 to TRBJ2-5; D may be TRBD1 (6 bases). Trimming left V 0 bases short and J 5 bases short, with 16 bases between. Looked up from germline, CDR1 is MNHNS and CDR2 is SASEGT. The CDR3 has 16 amino acids.

The chain is built from TRBV7-6 and TRBJ2-2; D is ambiguous. V was trimmed by 1 base and J by 0 bases, leaving 9 bases between them. Germline V gives CDR1 SGHVS, CDR2 FNYEAQ. The CDR3 is 16 amino acids. CDR3 sequence (DNA): TGTGCCAGCAGCTTAGAGAGGCCTGCGAACACCGGGGAGCTGTTTTTT. As protein: CASSLERPANTGELFF.

The gene calls are TRBV5-1 and TRBJ2-3; the match to TRBD1 covers 8 bases. Germline lookup yields CDR1 SGHRS and CDR2 YFSETQ. This CDR3 is built from 16 residues. The V segment lost 0 bases and the J segment 4 bases; nucleotides outside the gene matches: 7. Here the CDR3 DNA reads TGCGCCAGCAGCTTGGCGGCGACAGGGGTGGCAGATACGCAGTATTTT. It specifies CASSLAATGVADTQYF.